This entry describes one TCR beta chain. This clonotype was seen at least ten times. Its antigen target is currently unknown. Per-nucleotide qualities are absent, and no much larger clonotype sits a single base away. The library relied on PCR. The run used an Illumina HiSeq 2500. TCR libraries were prepared with molecular barcoding, using unique molecular identifiers to normalize TCRbeta repertoire quantification. TCRdb reprocessed the public reads (quality trimming at Q25 with fastp, clone calling with MiXCR) and kept in-frame beta chains. Duplicate CDR3 protein sequences are folded into a single record with the most common DNA and genes. Within this sample are about 300,000 distinct CDR3 sequences, with over 7.5% of them counted one time only. In total, the top ten clones hold 8.5% to 9.5% of the sample. The CDR3 spans 12 residues, from the cysteine through the phenylalanine. Of the read, only the CDR3 DNA is kept; its 36 bases are in frame from base 1. The germline V gene supplies CDR1 MDHEN and CDR2 SYDVKM. V loses 8 bases at its end and J loses 4 bases; junction bases beyond the gene matches: 4.

This sample stems from a study of T-cell reconstitution after alpha-beta-depleted transplantation in children (TCRdb year 2016). Study-wide context: The study quantitatively tracked T-cell immune reconstitution after TCRalphabeta/CD19-depleted allogeneic hematopoietic cell transplantation in children using TCR repertoire profiling. Summary of the overall study and its limitations: The apparently early recovery of alphabetaT-cell counts about two months after transplant reportedly depended on only several hundred rapidly expanded clones that came from non-depleted graft cells. In some patients, the high TCRbeta diversity seen at day 60 was put down to recipient T cells and intrathymic progenitors that had survived conditioning. Over subsequent months, a decline in hyperexpanded clone frequencies was noted, and after one year, T-cell counts and TCRbeta diversity were mostly ascribed to newly produced T cells.

The intended sense of this specimen's treatment or condition label: allogeneic hematopoietic cell transplantation with graft depleted of TCRalphabeta T cells and CD19 B cells. Transplant recipients were children who received TCRalphabeta/CD19-depleted allogeneic hematopoietic cell grafts. The sequencing used peripheral blood, collected 360 days after TCRalphabeta/CD19-depleted stem cell transplant. This receptor was taken from a female patient aged 2-9 years who had a stem cell transplant for Fanconi anemia, so the T cells may come from the graft donor. The chain is made from TRBV28 and TRBJ1-2, with 7 junctional bases fitting TRBD1. The CDR3 region: CASRDRPYGYTF. The sequenced DNA is TGTGCCAGCCGGGACAGACCCTATGGCTACACCTTC.